This T cell receptor beta chain was found in a study of T cell responses to AZD1222 COVID-19 vaccine. The data were produced by immunoSEQ multiplex PCR, yet TCRdb's version contains in-frame clones alone and is incomplete. This repertoire shows 85,000 to 90,000 clones, 80% to 90% found once; its top ten account for about 9.3%. The CDR3 spans 14 residues. Germline assignment: CDR1 LNHDA and CDR2 SQIVND (reference sequence). After removal of 5 bases from V and 5 bases from J, the junction contained 5 bases not matched to a gene. This chain connects TRBV19 to TRBJ1-4; TRBD1 matches 7 bases. Specimen: peripheral blood, collected on day 0 of MenACWY control vaccination. The TCR was taken from an adult in good health. The CDR3 reads CASSGDRPNEKLFF. Here the CDR3 DNA reads TGTGCCAGTAGTGGGGACAGACCAAATGAAAAACTGTTTTTT.